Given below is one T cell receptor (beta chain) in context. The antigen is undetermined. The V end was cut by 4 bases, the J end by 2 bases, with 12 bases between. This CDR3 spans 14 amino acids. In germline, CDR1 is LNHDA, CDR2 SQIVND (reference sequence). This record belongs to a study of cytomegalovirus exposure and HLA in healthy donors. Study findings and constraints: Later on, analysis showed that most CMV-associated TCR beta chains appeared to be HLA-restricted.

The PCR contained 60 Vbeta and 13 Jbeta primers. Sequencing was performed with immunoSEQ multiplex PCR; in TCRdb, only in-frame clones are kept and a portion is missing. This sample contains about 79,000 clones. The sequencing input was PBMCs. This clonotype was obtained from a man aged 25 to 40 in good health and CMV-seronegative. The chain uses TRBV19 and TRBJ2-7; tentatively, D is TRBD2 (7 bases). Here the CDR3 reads CASSNAGAPYEQYF. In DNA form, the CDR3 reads TGTGCCAGTAGTAACGCGGGGGCACCCTACGAGCAGTACTTC.